This is a list of T cell receptor beta chains from one sample in a study of T cell changes during pregnancy in multiple sclerosis. TCRdb's copy holds only in-frame clones and misses some; the assay was immunoSEQ multiplex PCR. The table has around 70,000 clones, approximately 91% seen once. The sequencing here drew on peripheral blood, taken in the third trimester of pregnancy. These receptors all stem from a female donor with multiple sclerosis, enrolled in a pregnancy study. Each CDR3 is given with its conserved first and last residue. A D gene is named only where the DNA matches it firmly. A row's size may be missing; if present it is once, few, many or a size class.

CDR3: CASSPDTNPGEQFF; DNA: TGTGCCAGCAGCCCCGACACCAACCCTGGTGAGCAGTTCTTC; D: .; J: TRBJ2-1; V: TRBV7-6; size: .
CDR3: CASSPLFGGSSYNEQFF; DNA: TGCGCCAGCAGCCCCCTGTTCGGGGGGAGCTCCTACAATGAGCAGTTCTTC; D: TRBD2; J: TRBJ2-1; V: TRBV5-1; size: .
CDR3: CASSSTGRGVNTEAFF; DNA: TGTGCCAGCAGTTCCACCGGGAGGGGGGTGAACACTGAAGCTTTCTTT; D: .; J: TRBJ1-1; V: TRBV28; size: .
CDR3: CASSTRTGGDTDTQYF; DNA: TGTGCCAGCAGCACTCGGACAGGAGGAGACACAGATACGCAGTATTTT; D: TRBD1; J: TRBJ2-3; V: TRBV7-2; size: .
CDR3: CASSDSPGGGGDNEQFF; DNA: TGTGCCAGCAGTGACTCCCCGGGCGGGGGGGGTGACAATGAGCAGTTCTTC; D: TRBD2; J: TRBJ2-1; V: TRBV6-4; size: .
CDR3: CASETGVAYNEQFF; DNA: TGTGCCAGCGAAACAGGGGTGGCCTACAATGAGCAGTTCTTC; D: TRBD1; J: TRBJ2-1; V: TRBV5-8; size: .
CDR3: CASKEVSYNEQFF; DNA: TGTGCCAGCAAGGAGGTCTCCTACAATGAGCAGTTCTTC; D: .; J: TRBJ2-1; V: TRBV2; size: .
CDR3: CASSPLPAQGHYGYTF; DNA: TGTGCCAGCTCACCCCTGCCGGCTCAGGGTCACTATGGCTACACCTTC; D: .; J: TRBJ1-2; V: TRBV18; size: .
CDR3: CASSSAGTAYNEQFF; DNA: TGTGCCAGCAGTTCGGCCGGGACAGCCTACAATGAGCAGTTCTTC; D: TRBD1; J: TRBJ2-1; V: TRBV27; size: .
CDR3: CASSLLGATGEKLFF; DNA: TGTGCCAGCAGTTTATTAGGGGCGACGGGTGAAAAACTGTTTTTT; D: .; J: TRBJ1-4; V: TRBV28; size: .
CDR3: CASSTTGLEQYF; DNA: TGTGCCAGCAGCACGACAGGACTCGAGCAGTACTTC; D: .; J: TRBJ2-7; V: TRBV11-2; size: .
CDR3: CASSPGGRRGEQFF; DNA: TGTGCCAGCAGCCCGGGGGGGCGGCGCGGTGAGCAGTTCTTC; D: TRBD2; J: TRBJ2-1; V: TRBV7-2; size: .
CDR3: CASSTGQGEAFF; DNA: TGTGCCAGTAGTACCGGACAGGGGGAAGCTTTCTTT; D: TRBD1; J: TRBJ1-1; V: TRBV19; size: .
CDR3: CAISAVPTPYEQYF; DNA: TGTGCCATCAGTGCCGTGCCGACACCGTACGAGCAGTACTTC; D: .; J: TRBJ2-7; V: TRBV10-3; size: once
CDR3: CASSRDRVEEQYF; DNA: TGTGCCAGCAGCCGGGACAGGGTGGAAGAGCAGTACTTC; D: TRBD1; J: TRBJ2-7; V: TRBV14; size: once
CDR3: CASSYSRERGSYEQYF; DNA: TGTGCCAGCAGTTACTCGCGGGAACGCGGATCCTACGAGCAGTACTTC; D: .; J: TRBJ2-7; V: TRBV6-6; size: .
CDR3: CASSATGFERAKNIQYF; DNA: TGTGCCAGCAGCGCGACAGGTTTTGAACGAGCCAAAAACATTCAGTACTTC; D: .; J: TRBJ2-4; V: TRBV28; size: .
CDR3: CASSSRTEAFF; DNA: TGTGCCAGCAGCTCCCGCACTGAAGCTTTCTTT; D: .; J: TRBJ1-1; V: TRBV7-9; size: .
CDR3: CASSPRYNEQFF; DNA: TGTGCCAGCTCACCGCGTTACAATGAGCAGTTCTTC; D: .; J: TRBJ2-1; V: TRBV18; size: .
CDR3: CASSLAFASGGNEQFF; DNA: TGTGCCAGCAGCTTAGCGTTCGCTAGCGGGGGGAATGAGCAGTTCTTC; D: TRBD2; J: TRBJ2-1; V: TRBV11-1; size: .
CDR3: CASSLDRSYEQYF; DNA: TGTGCCAGCAGCTTAGACAGGAGCTACGAGCAGTACTTC; D: .; J: TRBJ2-7; V: TRBV5-6; size: .
CDR3: CASIQGTGELFF; DNA: TGTGCCAGCATACAGGGGACCGGGGAGCTGTTTTTT; D: TRBD1; J: TRBJ2-2; V: TRBV6-1; size: once
CDR3: CASSQVYRGNRPQHF; DNA: TGCGCCAGCAGCCAAGTTTACAGGGGGAACCGGCCCCAGCATTTT; D: TRBD1; J: TRBJ1-5; V: TRBV4-3; size: .
CDR3: CASSSLTSGGITDTQYF; DNA: TGCGCCAGCAGCTCTCTAACTAGCGGGGGCATAACAGATACGCAGTATTTT; D: TRBD2; J: TRBJ2-3; V: TRBV5-1; size: .
CDR3: CASSEEGRGANIQYF; DNA: TGTGCCAGCAGTGAAGAAGGGAGGGGGGCAAACATTCAGTACTTC; D: .; J: TRBJ2-4; V: TRBV6-1; size: few
CDR3: CASSTGNYGYTF; DNA: TGCGCCAGCAGCACAGGGAACTATGGCTACACCTTC; D: .; J: TRBJ1-2; V: TRBV5-1; size: .
CDR3: CASSSLGNTIYF; DNA: TGTGCCAGCAGTAGCTTGGGAAACACCATATATTTT; D: .; J: TRBJ1-3; V: TRBV6-6; size: .
CDR3: CASSFLDNNYGYTF; DNA: TGTGCCAGCAGTTTTCTGGACAACAACTATGGCTACACCTTC; D: .; J: TRBJ1-2; V: TRBV28; size: .